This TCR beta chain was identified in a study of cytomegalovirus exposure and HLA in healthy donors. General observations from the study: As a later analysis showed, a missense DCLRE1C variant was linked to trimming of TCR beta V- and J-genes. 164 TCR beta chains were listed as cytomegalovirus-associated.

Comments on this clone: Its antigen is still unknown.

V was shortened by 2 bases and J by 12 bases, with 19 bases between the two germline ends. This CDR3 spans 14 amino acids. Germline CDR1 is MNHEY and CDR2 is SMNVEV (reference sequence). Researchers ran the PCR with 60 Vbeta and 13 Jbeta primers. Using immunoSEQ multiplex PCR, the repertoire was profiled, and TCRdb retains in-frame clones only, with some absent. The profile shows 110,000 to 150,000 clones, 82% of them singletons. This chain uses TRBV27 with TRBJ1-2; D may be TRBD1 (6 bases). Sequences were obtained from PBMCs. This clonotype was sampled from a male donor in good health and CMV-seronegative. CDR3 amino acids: CASSLQGTVKGHTF. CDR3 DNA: TGTGCCAGCAGTTTACAGGGGACCGTTAAAGGCCACACCTTC.